These 26 T cell receptor beta chains were all obtained from the same sample, sequenced in a study of cytomegalovirus exposure and HLA in healthy donors. Clones were sequenced by immunoSEQ multiplex PCR, and TCRdb holds only the in-frame ones, with some missing. Among about 130,000 clones, nearly 90% were seen once, and the ten largest hold approximately 1%. Input material: PBMCs. These receptors were taken from a woman aged 18-35 years in good health and CMV-seronegative.

The V and J genes are TRBV18 and TRBJ1-4; TRBD1 might be the D (5 bases). V was cut by 0 bases and J by 7 bases, with 12 bases left in between. This CDR3 has 15 amino acids. Germline CDR1 and CDR2: KGHSH and LQKENI. The DNA of the CDR3 is TGTGCCAGCTCACCACCCGGCAGGGAGGGTGAAAAACTGTTTTTT. Translation gives CASSPPGREGEKLFF. The complete variable domain, with remaining parts taken from reference TRBV18 and TRBJ1-4, reads NAGVMQNPRHLVRRRGQEARLRCSPMKGHSHVYWYRQLPEEGLKFMVYLQKENIIDESGMPKERFSAEFPKEGPSILRIQQVVRGDSAAYFCASSPPGREGEKLFFGSGTQLSVL.

This clone was seen just once. The chain is built from TRBV5-4 and TRBJ1-5; D may be TRBD1 (5 bases). Germline V lookup: CDR1 SGHNT, CDR2 YYREEE (reference sequence). This CDR3 is 15 amino acids long. Trimming stripped 0 bases from V and 3 bases from J, with 10 bases between. The CDR3 here is CASSLGGGNNQPQHF. The CDR3 DNA sequence: TGTGCCAGCAGCTTGGGGGGGGGAAACAATCAGCCCCAGCATTTT.

The chain uses TRBV6-5 and TRBJ1-2; D gene ambiguous. Germline CDR1 MNHEY, CDR2 SVGAGI. Trimming took 4 bases from V and 2 from J, leaving 5 bases between them. The CDR3 runs to 12 residues. CDR3 DNA: TGTGCCAGCAGTTCAGAAAACTATGGCTACACCTTC. Translating it yields CASSSENYGYTF.

The rearrangement joins TRBV15 to TRBJ2-7; 10 bases map to TRBD2. The CDR3 loop spans 14 amino acids. CDR1 LNHNV and CDR2 YYDKDF come from the germline V gene (reference sequence). V lost 3 bases to trimming and J lost 6 bases; unmatched junction nucleotides: 5. CDR3 sequence reads: CATSRPAGGGEQYF. The CDR3 region has the DNA TGTGCCACCAGCAGGCCAGCGGGAGGGGGCGAGCAGTACTTC.

The chain employs TRBV6-5 and TRBJ2-1; the match to TRBD2 covers 8 bases. The CDR3 has 14 residues. Germline V gene data show CDR1 as MNHEY and CDR2 as SVGAGI. V gave up 7 bases and J gave up 10 bases; unmatched junction bases: 12. The CDR3 DNA reads as TGTGCCAGCACAAATAGAGCGGGAGAGGACGAGCAGTTCTTC. As protein: CASTNRAGEDEQFF.

This clone turned up a few times. The chain has TRBV7-9 and TRBJ2-1; D is perhaps TRBD2 (6 bases). The CDR3 sequence is 15 residues long. V was shortened by 1 base and J by 9 bases, with 16 bases between the two germline ends. CDR1 is SEHNR, CDR2 FQNEAQ, per germline (reference sequence). Here the CDR3 reads CASSLVYGPGGEQFF. DNA for the CDR3: TGTGCCAGCAGCTTAGTGTACGGTCCCGGGGGTGAGCAGTTCTTC.

V gene TRBV28 combines with J gene TRBJ2-7; 8 bases are a match to TRBD1. Germline CDR1 and CDR2: MDHEN and SYDVKM. This CDR3 spans 18 amino acids. Unmatched junction bases numbered 21, after V lost 5 bases and J lost 6 bases. The CDR3 here is CASSNPRLGRGLPGEQYV. The CDR3 nucleotides are TGTGCCAGCAGTAATCCCCGGTTAGGCAGGGGGCTGCCGGGCGAGCAGTACGTC.

The chain is built from TRBV7-2 and TRBJ2-2; D might be TRBD1 (5 bases). CDR1 is SGHTA and CDR2 is FQGNSA in the germline V gene. V lost 5 bases and J 0 bases, leaving 7 bases between the germline ends. The CDR3 covers 14 residues. The CDR3 sequence is CASSPTANTGELFF. The CDR3 bases are TGTGCCAGCAGCCCGACAGCGAACACCGGGGAGCTGTTTTTT. The complete variable domain, with remaining parts taken from reference TRBV7-2 and TRBJ2-2, reads GAGVSQSPSNKVTEKGKDVELRCDPISGHTALYWYRQSLGQGLEFLIYFQGNSAPDKSGLPSDRFSAERTGGSVSTLTIQRTQQEDSAVYLCASSPTANTGELFFGEGSRLTVL.

This sequence joins TRBV19 and TRBJ2-7; D is unclear. With 1 base removed from V and 5 bases from J, the gap between germline ends came to 12 bases. CDR1 is LNHDA, CDR2 SQIVND, per germline (reference sequence). The CDR3 extends over 14 amino acids. Here the CDR3 reads CASSIALLRHEQYF. In DNA form, the CDR3 reads TGTGCCAGTAGTATAGCCCTCCTCAGGCACGAGCAGTACTTC.

As regards this clone: One end of the junction fails to match germline, which may point to a read error. This chain uses TRBV25-1 with TRBJ2-1, with 13 bases fitting TRBD2. The CDR3 length is 13 residues. Germline values: CDR1 MGHDK, CDR2 SYGVNS. The DNA of the CDR3 is TGTGCCAGCAGTGGTACTAGCGGGGGGGCCTTGGTCTTC. The encoded protein is CASSGTSGGALVF.

Regarding this clone: At one end, the junction sequence differs from germline, possibly due to a read error. V and J are TRBV6-6 and TRBJ1-2; no reliable D call. Germline V lookup: CDR1 MNHNY, CDR2 SVGAGI (reference sequence). The CDR3 totals 11 residues. The CDR3 nucleotides are TGTGCCAGCCGTTACCTCTATGGCTACACCTTC. Translated: CASRYLYGYTF.

This clone has more than one count but fewer than ten. V and J are TRBV6-6 and TRBJ2-4, with D perhaps matching TRBD2 (7 bases). Germline V gives CDR1 MNHNY, CDR2 SVGAGI (reference sequence). Trimming stripped 1 base from V and 5 bases from J, with 12 bases between. This CDR3 region has 15 residues. This chain's CDR3 is CASSYFSGGENIQYF. For the CDR3, the DNA is TGTGCCAGCAGTTACTTCTCGGGGGGCGAAAACATTCAGTACTTC.

The gene calls are TRBV30 and TRBJ1-4; the D gene is possibly TRBD1 (5 bases). Trimming stripped 7 bases from V and 3 bases from J, with 9 bases between. CDR1 is GTSNPN and CDR2 is SVGIG in the germline V gene (reference sequence). The CDR3 runs 12 residues. CDR3 protein: CAYRTSNEKLFF. The CDR3 nucleotides are TGTGCCTATCGGACATCTAATGAAAAACTGTTTTTT.

The chain carries TRBV9 and TRBJ2-1; TRBD2 aligns across 13 bases. The V gene end was trimmed by 3 bases and the J gene end by 4 bases; junction bases not matched to a gene: 1. Germline V lookup: CDR1 SGDLS, CDR2 YYNGEE. The CDR3 is 15 residues long. The CDR3 region is CASSGTSGGYNEQFF. In nucleotides, the CDR3 is TGTGCCAGCAGCGGGACTAGCGGGGGATACAATGAGCAGTTCTTC.

The chain uses TRBV4-3 and TRBJ2-2; 7 bases match TRBD1. CDR1 is LGHNA, CDR2 YSLEER, per germline. The length of the CDR3 is 15 residues. The junction had 7 bases not matched to a gene; V was cut back by 5 bases and J by 4 bases. The CDR3 sequence is CASSKAYRGTGELFF. The CDR3 region has the DNA TGCGCCAGCAGCAAAGCCTACAGGGGCACCGGGGAGCTGTTTTTT.

The chain has TRBV19 and TRBJ1-1, with TRBD1 as a possible D gene (5 bases). CDR1 LNHDA and CDR2 SQIVND come from the germline V gene (reference sequence). The CDR3 sequence is 14 residues long. The V end was cut by 6 bases, the J end by 7 bases, with 18 bases between. The CDR3 DNA reads as TGTGCCAGTAGCCCATCCTCCCTGGGGGGTGAAGCTTTCTTT. Translating gives CASSPSSLGGEAFF.

This rearrangement joins TRBV19 to TRBJ2-3; D perhaps matches TRBD2 (5 bases). V was trimmed by 5 bases and J by 3 bases, leaving 12 bases between them. CDR1 is LNHDA and CDR2 is SQIVND in the germline V gene (reference sequence). The CDR3 spans 14 residues. The CDR3 region is CASSGAEGTDTQYF. As DNA, the CDR3 is TGTGCCAGTAGTGGAGCCGAGGGAACAGATACGCAGTATTTT.

The V gene is TRBV5-1, the J gene TRBJ2-7; 7 bases are shared with TRBD1. Trimming cost V 2 bases and J 2 bases; bases outside gene matches: 4. The germline gives CDR1 SGHRS, CDR2 YFSETQ. CDR3 length equals 14 residues. The CDR3 coding sequence is TGCGCCAGCAGCTTAACAGGGGTTGCCTACGAGCAGTACTTC. Protein: CASSLTGVAYEQYF.

J is TRBJ1-1 and V is TRBV10-2; TRBD1 might be the D (5 bases). Germline loops: CDR1 WSHSY, CDR2 SAAADI. The CDR3 consists of 12 residues. Trimming left V 6 bases short and J 5 bases short, with 10 bases between. The CDR3 here is CASRGEGTEAFF. CDR3 nucleotide sequence: TGCGCCAGCAGGGGGGAGGGGACTGAAGCTTTCTTT.

The chain uses TRBV30 and TRBJ2-4; D may be TRBD2 (6 bases). This CDR3 contains 18 residues. Between the trimmed V and J ends, which lost 0 bases and 6 bases, there was a span of 24 bases. Germline V gene lookup returns CDR1 GTSNPN and CDR2 SVGIG (reference sequence). The CDR3 spells CAWSVARQFPGGVNIQYF. The CDR3 DNA is TGTGCCTGGAGTGTAGCCCGACAGTTCCCCGGCGGGGTAAACATTCAGTACTTC.

The chain is built from TRBV28 and TRBJ2-7; TRBD2 matches 16 bases. After removal of 3 bases from V and 2 bases from J, the junction contained 4 bases not matched to a gene. The germline V gene encodes CDR1 MDHEN and CDR2 SYDVKM. The CDR3 runs to 17 residues. The CDR3: CASSLGTSGRAAYEQYF. In DNA form, the CDR3 reads TGTGCCAGCAGTTTGGGGACTAGCGGGAGGGCTGCCTACGAGCAGTACTTC.

The chain uses TRBV7-8 and TRBJ1-5; unclear D gene. CDR1 and CDR2 (germline): SGHVS, FQNEAQ. The germline V and J ends were trimmed by 1 base and 2 bases, with 15 bases remaining between them. This CDR3 has 17 amino acids. The CDR3 here is CASSLDRGPEGNQPQHF. The CDR3 nucleotides read TGTGCCAGCAGCTTAGACCGCGGGCCGGAGGGCAATCAGCCCCAGCATTTT. Full variable domain (outside the CDR3, taken from reference TRBV7-8 and TRBJ1-5): GAGVSQSPRYKVAKRGQDVALRCDPISGHVSLFWYQQALGQGPEFLTYFQNEAQLDKSGLPSDRFFAERPEGSVSTLKIQRTQQEDSAVYLCASSLDRGPEGNQPQHFGDGTRLSIL.

The chain carries TRBV5-8 and TRBJ2-7; D is possibly TRBD1 (6 bases). The CDR3 has 12 amino acids. Germline CDR1 and CDR2: SGHTS and YDEGEE. Trimming took 2 bases from V and 7 from J, leaving 10 bases between them. CDR3 region: CASSFTGSEQYV. CDR3 nucleotides: TGTGCCAGCAGCTTTACAGGGTCAGAGCAGTACGTC.

The J gene is TRBJ1-6, the V gene TRBV5-1, with 8 bases aligning to TRBD1. From germline, CDR1 is SGHRS and CDR2 YFSETQ. Germline trimming cut 0 bases from V and 9 bases from J; bases unmatched to any gene: 5. CDR3 length: 15 residues. CDR3 nucleotides: TGCGCCAGCAGCTTGGCCATGACAGGGGCTTCACCCCTCCACTTT. Its protein is CASSLAMTGASPLHF.

The V gene is TRBV30, the J gene TRBJ1-1; D is perhaps TRBD1 (6 bases). The CDR3 loop spans 15 amino acids. V was cut by 3 bases and J by 5 bases, with 19 bases left in between. Germline-derived CDR1 and CDR2 are GTSNPN and SVGIG (reference sequence). The CDR3 DNA sequence: TGTGCCTGGAGCGATTCACAGGGATCGGGTACTGAAGCTTTCTTT. Protein product: CAWSDSQGSGTEAFF.

The rearrangement uses TRBV30 and TRBJ2-5, with TRBD1 matching 11 bases. The CDR3 is made up of 14 amino acids. J lost 5 bases, V lost 4 bases, and 6 bases had no gene match. Germline V gene lookup returns CDR1 GTSNPN and CDR2 SVGIG (reference sequence). CDR3 bases: TGTGCCTGGAATTGGGACAGGGGGTCGGAGACCCAGTACTTC. The encoded protein is CAWNWDRGSETQYF.